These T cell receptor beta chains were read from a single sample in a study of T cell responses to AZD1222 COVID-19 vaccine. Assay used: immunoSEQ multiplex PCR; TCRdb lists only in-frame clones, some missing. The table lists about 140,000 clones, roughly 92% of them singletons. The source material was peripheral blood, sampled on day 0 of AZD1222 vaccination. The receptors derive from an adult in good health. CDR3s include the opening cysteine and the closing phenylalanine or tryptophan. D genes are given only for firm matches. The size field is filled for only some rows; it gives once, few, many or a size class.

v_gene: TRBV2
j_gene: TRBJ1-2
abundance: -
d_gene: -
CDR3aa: CASRGDKGYGYTF
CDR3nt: TGTGCCAGCAGGGGGGACAAGGGCTATGGCTACACCTTC

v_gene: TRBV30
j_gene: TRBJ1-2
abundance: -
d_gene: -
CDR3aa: CAWSEQLENYGYTF
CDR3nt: TGTGCCTGGAGTGAACAGCTCGAAAACTATGGCTACACCTTC

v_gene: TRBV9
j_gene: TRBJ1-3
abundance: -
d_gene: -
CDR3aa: CASSGRQDSGNTIYF
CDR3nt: TGTGCCAGCAGCGGCAGACAGGACTCTGGAAACACCATATATTTT

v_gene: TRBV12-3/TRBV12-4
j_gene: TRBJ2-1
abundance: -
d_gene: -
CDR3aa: CASSSPPSEQFF
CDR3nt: TGTGCCAGCAGTTCCCCCCCCAGTGAGCAGTTCTTC

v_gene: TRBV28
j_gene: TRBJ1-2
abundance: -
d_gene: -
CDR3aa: CASSRYGYTF
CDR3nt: TGTGCCAGCAGTCGCTATGGCTACACCTTC

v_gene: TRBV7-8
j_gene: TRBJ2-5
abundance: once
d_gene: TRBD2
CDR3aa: CASSLAYAGGGWETQYF
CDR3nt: TGTGCCAGCAGCTTAGCGTACGCGGGGGGAGGCTGGGAGACCCAGTACTTC

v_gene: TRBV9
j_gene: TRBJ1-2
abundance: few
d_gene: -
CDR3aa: CASSVGKGGEANYGYTF
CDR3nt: TGTGCCAGCAGCGTAGGCAAAGGGGGTGAAGCTAACTATGGCTACACCTTC

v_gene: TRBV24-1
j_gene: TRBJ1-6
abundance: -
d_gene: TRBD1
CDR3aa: CAIGQGPYNSPLHF
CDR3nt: TGTGCCATCGGACAGGGGCCTTATAATTCACCCCTCCACTTT

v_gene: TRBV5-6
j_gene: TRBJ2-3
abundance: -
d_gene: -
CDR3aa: CASRRRTGTVDTDTQYF
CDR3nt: TGTGCCAGCAGAAGACGAACCGGGACGGTAGACACAGATACGCAGTATTTT

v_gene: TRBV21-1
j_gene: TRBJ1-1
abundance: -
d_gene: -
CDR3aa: CASSETRQAENTEAFF
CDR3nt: TGTGCCAGCAGTGAAACGAGGCAGGCAGAGAACACTGAAGCTTTCTTT

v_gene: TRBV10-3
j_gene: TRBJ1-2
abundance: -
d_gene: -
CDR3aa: CAISAEGYGYTF
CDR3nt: TGTGCCATCAGTGCTGAGGGGTATGGCTACACCTTC

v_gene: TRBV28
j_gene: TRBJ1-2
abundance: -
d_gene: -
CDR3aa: CASSLRFGISGYTF
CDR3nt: TGTGCCAGCAGTTTAAGGTTTGGGATCAGTGGCTACACCTTC

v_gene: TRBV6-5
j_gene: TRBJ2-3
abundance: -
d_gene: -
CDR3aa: CASKRGGKGTDTQYF
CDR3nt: TGTGCCAGCAAAAGGGGTGGTAAGGGCACAGATACGCAGTATTTT

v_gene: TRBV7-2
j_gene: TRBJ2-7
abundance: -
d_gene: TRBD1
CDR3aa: CASSYQGANYEQYF
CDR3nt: TGTGCCAGCAGCTATCAGGGGGCCAACTACGAGCAGTACTTC

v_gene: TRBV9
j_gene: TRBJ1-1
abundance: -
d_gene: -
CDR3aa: CASSPRGESGTEAFF
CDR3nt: TGTGCCAGCAGCCCTAGGGGGGAGTCGGGCACTGAAGCTTTCTTT

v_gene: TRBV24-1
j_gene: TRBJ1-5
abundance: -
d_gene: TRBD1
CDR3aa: CATSDLVSLGTAFNQPQHF
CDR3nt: TGTGCCACCAGTGATTTGGTCTCTTTAGGGACAGCTTTTAATCAGCCCCAGCATTTT

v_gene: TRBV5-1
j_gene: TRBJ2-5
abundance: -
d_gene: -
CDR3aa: CASSLDRYQETQYF
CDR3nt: TGCGCCAGCAGCTTGGATCGGTACCAAGAGACCCAGTACTTC

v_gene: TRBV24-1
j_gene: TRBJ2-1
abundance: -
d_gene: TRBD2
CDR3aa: CATSEGIAGVRDEQFF
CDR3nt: TGTGCCACCAGTGAGGGGATAGCGGGAGTTCGGGATGAGCAGTTCTTC

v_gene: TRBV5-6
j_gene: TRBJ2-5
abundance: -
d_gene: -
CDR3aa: CASSLPGARQTQYF
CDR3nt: TGTGCCAGCAGCTTACCGGGAGCAAGGCAGACCCAGTACTTC

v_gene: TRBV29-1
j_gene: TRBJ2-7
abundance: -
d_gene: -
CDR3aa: CSVVGQEYGSYEQYF
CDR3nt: TGCAGCGTTGTCGGTCAGGAATACGGCTCCTACGAGCAGTACTTC

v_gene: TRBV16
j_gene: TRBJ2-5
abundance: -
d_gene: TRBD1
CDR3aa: CASSQNSGGNAQETQYF
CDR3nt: TGTGCCAGCAGCCAAAACTCAGGGGGAAACGCCCAAGAGACCCAGTACTTC

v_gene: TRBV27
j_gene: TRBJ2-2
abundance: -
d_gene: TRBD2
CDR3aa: CASSLSGLVAGELFF
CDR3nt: TGTGCCAGCAGTTTATCGGGACTAGTGGCCGGGGAGCTGTTTTTT

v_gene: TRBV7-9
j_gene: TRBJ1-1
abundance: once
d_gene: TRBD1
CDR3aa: CASSQEQGGTEAFF
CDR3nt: TGTGCCAGCAGCCAAGAACAGGGGGGCACTGAAGCTTTCTTT

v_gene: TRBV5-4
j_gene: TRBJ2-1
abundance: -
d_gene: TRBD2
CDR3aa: CASGRAGYNEQFF
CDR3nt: TGTGCCAGCGGGAGGGCCGGGTACAATGAGCAGTTCTTC

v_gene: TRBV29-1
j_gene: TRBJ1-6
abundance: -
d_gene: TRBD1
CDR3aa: CSAATGAGSPLHF
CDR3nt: TGCAGCGCGGCGACAGGGGCCGGTTCACCCCTCCACTTT

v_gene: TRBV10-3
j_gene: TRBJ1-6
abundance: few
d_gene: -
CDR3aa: CAISSSRNSPLHF
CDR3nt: TGTGCCATCAGTAGTTCGAGGAATTCACCCCTCCACTTT

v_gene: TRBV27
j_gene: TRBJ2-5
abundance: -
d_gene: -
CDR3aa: CASSLRQPGWETQYF
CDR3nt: TGTGCCAGCAGTTTAAGGCAACCGGGGTGGGAGACCCAGTACTTC

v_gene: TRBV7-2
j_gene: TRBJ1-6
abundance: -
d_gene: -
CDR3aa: CASGYNSPLHF
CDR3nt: TGTGCCAGCGGCTATAATTCACCCCTCCACTTT

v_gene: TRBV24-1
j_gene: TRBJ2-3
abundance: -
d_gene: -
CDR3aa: CATSDGAGVSGTDTQYF
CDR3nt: TGTGCCACCAGTGATGGAGCAGGGGTGAGCGGCACAGATACGCAGTATTTT

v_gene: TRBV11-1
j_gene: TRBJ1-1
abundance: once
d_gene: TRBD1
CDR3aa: CASSLRTGLLTEAFF
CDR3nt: TGTGCCAGCAGCTTAAGGACAGGGCTCCTCACTGAAGCTTTCTTT

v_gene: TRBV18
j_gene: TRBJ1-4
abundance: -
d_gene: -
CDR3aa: CASSPRDVREKLFF
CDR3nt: TGTGCCAGCTCACCTCGGGACGTACGTGAAAAACTGTTTTTT

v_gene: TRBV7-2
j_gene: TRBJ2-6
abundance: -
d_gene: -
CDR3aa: CASSYTNSGANVLTF
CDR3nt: TGTGCCAGCAGCTATACGAACTCTGGGGCCAACGTCCTGACTTTC

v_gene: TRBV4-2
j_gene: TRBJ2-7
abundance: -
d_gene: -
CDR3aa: CASNPSVGYEQYF
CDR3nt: TGTGCCAGCAACCCTAGCGTCGGCTACGAGCAGTACTTC

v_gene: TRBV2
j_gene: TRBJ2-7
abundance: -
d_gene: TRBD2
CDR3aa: CASRGLAGGQYF
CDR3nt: TGTGCCAGCAGAGGACTAGCGGGGGGGCAGTACTTC

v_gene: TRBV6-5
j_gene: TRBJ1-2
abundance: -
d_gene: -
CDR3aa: CASSYSTGQDYGYTF
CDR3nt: TGTGCCAGCAGTTACTCCACAGGGCAGGACTATGGCTACACCTTC

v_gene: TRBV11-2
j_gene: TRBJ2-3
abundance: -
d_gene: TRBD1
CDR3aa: CASSPVRGRSTDTQYF
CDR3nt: TGTGCCAGCAGCCCGGTGAGGGGGCGGAGCACAGATACGCAGTATTTT

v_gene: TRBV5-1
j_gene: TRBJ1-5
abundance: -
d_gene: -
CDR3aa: CASSLGGYSNQPQHF
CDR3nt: TGCGCCAGCAGCTTGGGTGGCTATAGCAATCAGCCCCAGCATTTT

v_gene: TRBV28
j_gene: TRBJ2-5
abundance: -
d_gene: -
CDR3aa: CASSLWPDGAMGTQYF
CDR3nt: TGTGCCAGCAGTTTATGGCCGGACGGTGCCATGGGGACCCAGTACTTC

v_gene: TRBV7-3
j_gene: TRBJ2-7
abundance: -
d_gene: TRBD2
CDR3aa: CASSAASGGPFEQYF
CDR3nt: TGTGCCAGCAGCGCAGCTAGCGGGGGGCCATTTGAGCAGTACTTC

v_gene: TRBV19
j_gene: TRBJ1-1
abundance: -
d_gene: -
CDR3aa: CASSIVQGRVTEAFF
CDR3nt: TGTGCCAGTAGTATAGTTCAGGGAAGAGTCACTGAAGCTTTCTTT

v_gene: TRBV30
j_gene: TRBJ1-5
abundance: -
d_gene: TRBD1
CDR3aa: CAWSGGTGGNQPQHF
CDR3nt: TGTGCCTGGAGTGGGGGGACAGGGGGTAATCAGCCCCAGCATTTT

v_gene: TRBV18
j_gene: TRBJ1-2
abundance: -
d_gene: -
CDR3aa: CASSPEGHGYTF
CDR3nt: TGTGCCAGCTCACCGGAGGGTCATGGCTACACCTTC

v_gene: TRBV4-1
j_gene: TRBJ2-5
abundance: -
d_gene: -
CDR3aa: CASSEGAQETQYF
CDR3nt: TGCGCCAGCAGTGAGGGTGCCCAAGAGACCCAGTACTTC

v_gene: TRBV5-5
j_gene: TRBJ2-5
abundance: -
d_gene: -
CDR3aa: CASSLGLGAGEETQYF
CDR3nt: TGTGCCAGCAGCTTAGGTCTTGGGGCAGGGGAAGAGACCCAGTACTTC

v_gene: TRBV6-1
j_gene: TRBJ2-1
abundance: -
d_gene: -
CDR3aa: CASSERTGGSYNEQFF
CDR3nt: TGTGCCAGCAGTGAGCGGACGGGGGGCTCATACAATGAGCAGTTCTTC